The T cell receptor (beta chain) under discussion was sequenced for a study of T cells in localized non-small cell lung cancer. Trimming left V 3 bases short and J 6 bases short, with 14 bases between. The CDR3 runs to 14 residues. The V gene's germline CDR1 is SGHNT and CDR2 YENEEA. Within the sample, this clone is medium-sized. Its antigen is not identified. Overall study results and limits: Without multi-region sequencing, intratumor heterogeneity could not be excluded. Prolonged overall survival went with higher T cell density in the blood.

Assay used: immunoSEQ multiplex PCR; TCRdb lists only in-frame clones, some missing. The sample lists around 870 clones, approximately 24% occurring once. The clonotype originates from a male donor aged 60 or older with stage I lung adenocarcinoma. This chain joins TRBV11-3 and TRBJ1-2, with a weak D call TRBD1 (5 bases). The starting material was normal lung tissue next to the tumor, obtained before any cancer treatment. The DNA of the CDR3 is TGTGCCAGCAGCTTGTGGGAGGGGACGGATGGCTACACCTTC. Translating gives CASSLWEGTDGYTF.